This is a list of T cell receptor beta chains from one sample in a study of beta chain features in type 1 diabetes. TCRdb's copy holds only in-frame clones and misses some; the assay was immunoSEQ multiplex PCR. The sample includes approximately 140,000 clones, under 60% of them seen just once. The sample was Tregs from blood. The receptors were gathered from a man younger than 30 in good health. The CDR3 runs from the conserved cysteine through the conserved F or W. D genes are given only for firm matches. Only part of the rows carry a size: once, few, many, or a class if the clone is expanded.

TRBJ2-7	TRBV4-3	TRBD1	few	CASRQDRVYEQYF	TGCGCCAGCAGGCAGGACAGGGTCTACGAGCAGTACTTC
TRBJ2-3	TRBV6-1	TRBD2	.	CASSEWTRGGRTDTQYF	TGTGCCAGCAGTGAATGGACCCGGGGGGGAAGAACAGATACGCAGTATTTT
TRBJ1-2	TRBV7-2	.	.	CASSPSYGVYGYTF	TGTGCCAGCAGCCCTTCTTACGGGGTCTATGGCTACACCTTC
TRBJ2-5	TRBV11-2	.	.	CASSWGGALQETQYF	TGTGCCAGCAGCTGGGGGGGGGCACTTCAAGAGACCCAGTACTTC
TRBJ2-3	TRBV5-1	TRBD2	.	CASRWGLARPDTQYF	TGCGCCAGCAGGTGGGGACTAGCGAGGCCAGATACGCAGTATTTT
TRBJ2-5	TRBV29-1	TRBD2	.	CSVALAGVGGETQYF	TGCAGCGTTGCACTAGCGGGAGTTGGAGGAGAGACCCAGTACTTC
TRBJ1-2	TRBV9	TRBD1	.	CASSVDGQAAGYTF	TGTGCCAGCAGCGTAGATGGACAGGCGGCTGGCTACACCTTC
TRBJ2-1	TRBV7-2	TRBD2	.	CASSEMTSAYSYNEQFF	TGTGCCAGCAGCGAAATGACTAGCGCATACTCCTACAATGAGCAGTTCTTC
TRBJ2-7	TRBV9	.	.	CASSPHDRTEQYF	TGTGCCAGCAGCCCCCACGACAGAACCGAGCAGTACTTC
TRBJ1-2	TRBV30	.	.	CAWSAPGYSYGYTF	TGTGCCTGGAGTGCCCCGGGTTATAGCTATGGCTACACCTTC
TRBJ1-2	TRBV6-5	.	.	CASSTLDRPNYGYTF	TGTGCCAGCAGCACTCTCGATCGCCCAAACTATGGCTACACCTTC
TRBJ1-2	TRBV6-4	TRBD1	.	CASSEFEGASGYTF	TGTGCCAGCAGTGAGTTTGAGGGGGCAAGTGGCTACACCTTC
TRBJ1-2	TRBV6-1	.	.	CASRDRGGYTF	TGTGCCAGCAGAGACCGGGGGGGCTACACCTTC
TRBJ2-5	TRBV18	.	.	CASSPRGSQETQYF	TGTGCCAGCTCACCACGGGGCAGCCAAGAGACCCAGTACTTC
TRBJ2-1	TRBV5-1	.	few	CASSFGAANEQFF	TGCGCCAGCAGCTTTGGGGCAGCCAATGAGCAGTTCTTC
TRBJ2-3	TRBV29-1	TRBD2	few	CSVGGGPLADTQYF	TGCAGCGTTGGGGGAGGGCCTTTGGCAGATACGCAGTATTTT
TRBJ1-1	TRBV4-1	.	.	CASSPRAVNTEAFF	TGCGCCAGCAGTCCCAGGGCAGTGAACACTGAAGCTTTCTTT
TRBJ1-5	TRBV6-6	.	.	CASRAGQETPQHF	TGTGCCAGCAGGGCAGGGCAAGAGACGCCCCAGCATTTT
TRBJ2-7	TRBV30	TRBD1	.	CAWSVLRDRGHEQYF	TGTGCCTGGAGTGTACTAAGGGACAGGGGACACGAGCAGTACTTC
TRBJ2-5	TRBV7-8	TRBD1	few	CASTPPDRRLQETQYF	TGTGCCAGCACCCCTCCGGACAGGAGACTGCAAGAGACCCAGTACTTC
TRBJ2-4	TRBV28	TRBD2	.	CASRLLAGGPHIQYF	TGTGCCAGCAGATTACTAGCGGGGGGTCCCCACATTCAGTACTTC
TRBJ2-4	TRBV18	.	few	CASSPAGQRNIQYF	TGTGCCAGCTCACCAGCGGGGCAGAGGAACATTCAGTACTTC
TRBJ2-7	TRBV7-9	TRBD1	few	CASSQGTGSYEQYF	TGTGCCAGCAGCCAAGGGACAGGATCCTACGAGCAGTACTTC
TRBJ2-7	TRBV7-7	TRBD2	.	CASSLRAGGAYEQYF	TGTGCCAGCAGCTTACGAGCGGGGGGGGCCTACGAGCAGTACTTC
TRBJ1-1	TRBV9	.	.	CASSGAGTKTEAFF	TGTGCCAGCAGCGGGGCCGGGACTAAAACGGAAGCTTTCTTT
TRBJ2-4	TRBV10-3	.	few	CAISELGSLAKNIQYF	TGTGCCATCAGTGAGTTGGGTAGCCTAGCCAAAAACATTCAGTACTTC
TRBJ2-2	TRBV7-3	TRBD1	few	CASSPIRDRGTGELFF	TGTGCCAGCAGCCCCATACGGGACAGGGGGACCGGGGAGCTGTTTTTT
TRBJ2-2	TRBV6-5	TRBD2	few	CASSYRLAGTGELFF	TGTGCCAGCAGTTACAGACTAGCGGGCACCGGGGAGCTGTTTTTT
TRBJ2-7	TRBV5-6	TRBD1	.	CASSSTGTGTYEQYF	TGTGCCAGCAGCTCTACCGGGACAGGGACCTACGAGCAGTACTTC
TRBJ1-2	TRBV28	.	few	CASSLHTGTNYGYTF	TGTGCCAGCAGTCTACACACGGGGACTAACTATGGCTACACCTTC
TRBJ2-1	TRBV18	.	.	CASSPPLGTSKSNEQFF	TGTGCCAGCTCACCACCATTAGGGACATCGAAGTCCAATGAGCAGTTCTTC
TRBJ2-1	TRBV4-3	.	once	CASSQGWSGNEQFF	TGCGCCAGCAGCCAAGGATGGTCCGGGAATGAGCAGTTCTTC
TRBJ2-7	TRBV27	.	.	CASSPSQGSYEQYF	TGTGCCAGCAGTCCATCACAGGGATCCTACGAGCAGTACTTC
TRBJ2-5	TRBV19	.	few	CASSIGAARETQYF	TGTGCCAGTAGTATAGGGGCCGCAAGGGAGACCCAGTACTTC
TRBJ2-7	TRBV19	TRBD2	.	CASSIGARLADYEQYF	TGTGCCAGTAGTATAGGTGCGAGACTAGCGGACTACGAGCAGTACTTC
TRBJ1-1	TRBV29-1	.	.	CSGGGTEAFF	TGCAGCGGAGGGGGCACTGAAGCTTTCTTT
TRBJ2-7	TRBV7-2	.	once	CASSLGPQTYEQYF	TGTGCCAGCAGCCTAGGACCACAGACCTACGAGCAGTACTTC
TRBJ1-1	TRBV5-1	.	.	CASRARGDTEAFF	TGCGCCAGCAGGGCTCGGGGTGACACTGAAGCTTTCTTT
TRBJ2-1	TRBV5-4	TRBD1	.	CASRGTGGWDNEQFF	TGTGCCAGCAGAGGGACAGGGGGCTGGGACAATGAGCAGTTCTTC
TRBJ1-1	TRBV10-3	.	.	CAISGHGYTEAFF	TGTGCCATCAGTGGCCACGGGTACACTGAAGCTTTCTTT
TRBJ2-5	TRBV7-9	.	.	CASSRLVTQYF	TGTGCCAGCAGTAGATTAGTGACCCAGTACTTC
TRBJ2-7	TRBV6-5	.	.	CASSDAYEQYF	TGTGCCAGCAGTGATGCGTACGAGCAGTACTTC
TRBJ2-1	TRBV7-2	.	.	CASSLARGRAIDEQFF	TGTGCCAGCAGCCTAGCTAGGGGGAGGGCCATCGATGAGCAGTTCTTC
TRBJ2-3	TRBV28	.	.	CASSYFTDTQYF	TGTGCCAGCAGTTACTTCACAGATACGCAGTATTTT
TRBJ2-1	TRBV6-5	.	few	CASSWKGGYNEQFF	TGTGCCAGCAGTTGGAAGGGAGGCTACAATGAGCAGTTCTTC
TRBJ2-7	TRBV7-9	.	.	CASSRGLGAYEQYF	TGTGCCAGCAGCCGGGGACTCGGTGCCTACGAGCAGTACTTC
TRBJ2-2	TRBV10-3	TRBD2	.	CAISEGLAGAGELFF	TGTGCCATCAGTGAGGGACTAGCGGGGGCCGGGGAGCTGTTTTTT
TRBJ2-3	TRBV5-1	TRBD2	few	CASTKGTTTLGPDTQYF	TGCGCCAGCACTAAGGGGACTACAACCCTGGGGCCAGATACGCAGTATTTT
TRBJ2-1	TRBV7-2	TRBD2	few	CASSFRGRLLAGGNEQFF	TGTGCCAGCAGCTTCCGGGGGCGGTTGCTAGCGGGGGGAAATGAGCAGTTCTTC
TRBJ1-4	TRBV5-1	TRBD1	.	CASSLGTGGVGIEKLFF	TGCGCCAGCAGCTTGGGGACAGGGGGCGTCGGGATAGAAAAACTGTTTTTT
TRBJ2-2	TRBV7-2	.	few	CASSLRRVNTGELFF	TGTGCCAGCAGCTTAAGGAGGGTGAACACCGGGGAGCTGTTTTTT
TRBJ2-2	TRBV9	.	.	CASSLLQGFNTGELFF	TGTGCCAGCAGCTTACTTCAGGGGTTCAACACCGGGGAGCTGTTTTTT
TRBJ2-2	TRBV6-5	.	.	CASSFRGGELFF	TGTGCCAGCAGTTTTAGGGGCGGGGAGCTGTTTTTT